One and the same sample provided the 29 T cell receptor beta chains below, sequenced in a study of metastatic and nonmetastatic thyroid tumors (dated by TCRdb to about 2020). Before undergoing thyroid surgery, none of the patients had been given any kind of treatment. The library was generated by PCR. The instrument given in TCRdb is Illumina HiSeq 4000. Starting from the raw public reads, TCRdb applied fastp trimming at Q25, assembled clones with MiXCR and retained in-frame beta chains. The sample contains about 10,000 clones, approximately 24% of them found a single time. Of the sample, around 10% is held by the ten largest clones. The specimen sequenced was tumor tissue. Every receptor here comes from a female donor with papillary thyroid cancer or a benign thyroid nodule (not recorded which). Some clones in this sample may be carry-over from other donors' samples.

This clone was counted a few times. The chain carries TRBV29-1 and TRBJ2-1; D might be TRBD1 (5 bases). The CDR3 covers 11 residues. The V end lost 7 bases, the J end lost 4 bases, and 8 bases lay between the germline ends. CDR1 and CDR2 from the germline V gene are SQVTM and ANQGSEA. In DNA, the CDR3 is TGCAGCGCCACAGGATACAATGAGCAGTTCTTC. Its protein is CSATGYNEQFF.

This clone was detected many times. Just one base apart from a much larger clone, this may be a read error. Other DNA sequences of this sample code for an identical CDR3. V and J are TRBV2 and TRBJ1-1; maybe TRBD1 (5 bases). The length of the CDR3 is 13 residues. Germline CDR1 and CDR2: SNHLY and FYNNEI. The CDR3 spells CASSVAIRQKAFF. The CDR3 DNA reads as TGTGCCAGCAGTGTTGCAATCAGACAGAAAGCCTTCTTT.

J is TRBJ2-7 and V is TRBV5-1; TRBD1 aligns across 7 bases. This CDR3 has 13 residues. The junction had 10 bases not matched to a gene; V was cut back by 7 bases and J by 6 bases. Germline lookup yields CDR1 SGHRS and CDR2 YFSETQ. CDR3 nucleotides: TGCGCCAGCCGGTGGACAGGAGGACCCGAGCAGTACTTC. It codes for CASRWTGGPEQYF.

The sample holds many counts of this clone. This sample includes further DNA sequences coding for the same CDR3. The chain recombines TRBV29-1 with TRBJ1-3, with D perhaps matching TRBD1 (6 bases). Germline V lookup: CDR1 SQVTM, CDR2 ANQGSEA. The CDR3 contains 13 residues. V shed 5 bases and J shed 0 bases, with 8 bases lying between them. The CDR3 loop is CSVWTDSGNTIYF. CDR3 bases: TGCAGCGTTTGGACAGACTCTGGAAACACCATATATTTT.

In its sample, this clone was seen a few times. This CDR3 is CASSGHVEKLFF. The CDR3 DNA follows: TGTGCCAGCAGTGGTCATGTGGAAAAACTGTTTTTT. V is TRBV6-1 and J is TRBJ1-4; D not certain. Trimming cost V 4 bases and J 8 bases, with 8 bases left between them. The CDR3 sequence is 12 residues long. CDR1 and CDR2 (germline): MNHNS, SASEGT.

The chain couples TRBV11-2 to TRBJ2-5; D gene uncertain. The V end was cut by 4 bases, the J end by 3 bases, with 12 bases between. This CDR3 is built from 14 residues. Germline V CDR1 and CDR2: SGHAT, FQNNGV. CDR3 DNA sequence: TGTGCCAGCAGCTCAGAATGGAGAGAAGAGACCCAGTACTTC. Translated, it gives CASSSEWREETQYF.

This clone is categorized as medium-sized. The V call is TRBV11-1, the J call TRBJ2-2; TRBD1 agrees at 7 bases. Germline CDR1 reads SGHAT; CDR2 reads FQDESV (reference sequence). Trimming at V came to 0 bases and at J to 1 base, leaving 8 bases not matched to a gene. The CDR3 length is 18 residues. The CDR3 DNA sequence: TGTGCCAGCAGCTTAGCGAGAGGGGGACAGATGAACACCGGGGAGCTGTTTTTT. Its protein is CASSLARGGQMNTGELFF.

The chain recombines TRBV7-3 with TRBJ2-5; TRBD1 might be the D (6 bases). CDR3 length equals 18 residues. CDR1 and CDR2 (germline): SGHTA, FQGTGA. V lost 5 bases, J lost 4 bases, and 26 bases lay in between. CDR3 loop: CASSASPLVSGVPETQYF. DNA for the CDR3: TGTGCCAGCAGCGCCTCCCCGCTAGTGTCAGGGGTCCCAGAGACCCAGTACTTC.

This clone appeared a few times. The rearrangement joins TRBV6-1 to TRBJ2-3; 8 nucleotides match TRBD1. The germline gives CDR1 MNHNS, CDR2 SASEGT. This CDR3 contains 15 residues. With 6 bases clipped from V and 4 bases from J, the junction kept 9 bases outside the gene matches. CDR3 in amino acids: CASSPDRVGADTQYF. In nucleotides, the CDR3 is TGTGCCAGCAGCCCGGACAGGGTTGGCGCAGATACGCAGTATTTT.

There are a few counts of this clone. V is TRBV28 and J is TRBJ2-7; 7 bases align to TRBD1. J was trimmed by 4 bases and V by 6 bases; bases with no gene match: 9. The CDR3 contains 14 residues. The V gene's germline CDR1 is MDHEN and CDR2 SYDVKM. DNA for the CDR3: TGTGCCAGCAGCACCCGGGACAGCGAATACGAGCAGTACTTC. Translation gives CASSTRDSEYEQYF.

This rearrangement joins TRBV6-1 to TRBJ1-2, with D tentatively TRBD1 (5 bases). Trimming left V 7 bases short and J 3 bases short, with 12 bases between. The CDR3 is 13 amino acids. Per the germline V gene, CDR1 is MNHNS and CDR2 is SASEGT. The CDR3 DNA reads TGTGCCAGCACGAAGGGGATCCACTATGGCTACACCTTC. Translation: CASTKGIHYGYTF.

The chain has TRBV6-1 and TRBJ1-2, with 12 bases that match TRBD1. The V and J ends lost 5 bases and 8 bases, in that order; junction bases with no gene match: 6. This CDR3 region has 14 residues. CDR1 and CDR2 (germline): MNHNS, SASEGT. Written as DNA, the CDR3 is TGTGCCAGCAGTCCGGGACAGGGGGCGCGGGGCTACACCTTC. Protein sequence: CASSPGQGARGYTF.

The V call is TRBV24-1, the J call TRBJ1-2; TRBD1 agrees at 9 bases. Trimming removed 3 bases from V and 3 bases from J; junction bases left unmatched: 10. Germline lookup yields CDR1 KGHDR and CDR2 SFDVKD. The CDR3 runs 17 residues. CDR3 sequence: CATSDPRTGANDYGYTF. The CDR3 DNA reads TGTGCCACCAGTGATCCCAGGACAGGGGCGAATGACTATGGCTACACCTTC.

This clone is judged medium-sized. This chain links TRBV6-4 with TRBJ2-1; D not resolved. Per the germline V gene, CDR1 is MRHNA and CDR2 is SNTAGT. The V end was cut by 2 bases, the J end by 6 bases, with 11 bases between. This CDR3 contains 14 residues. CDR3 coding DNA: TGTGCCAGCAGTGACCCCGGGCAGCCCAATGAGCAGTTCTTC. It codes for CASSDPGQPNEQFF.

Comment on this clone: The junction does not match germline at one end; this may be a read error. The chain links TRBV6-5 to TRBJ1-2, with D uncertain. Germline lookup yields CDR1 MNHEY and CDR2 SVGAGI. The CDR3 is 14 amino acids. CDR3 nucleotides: TGTCCCAGCAGTTACTCGAGAGTGCACTATGGCTACACCTTC. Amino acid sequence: CPSSYSRVHYGYTF.

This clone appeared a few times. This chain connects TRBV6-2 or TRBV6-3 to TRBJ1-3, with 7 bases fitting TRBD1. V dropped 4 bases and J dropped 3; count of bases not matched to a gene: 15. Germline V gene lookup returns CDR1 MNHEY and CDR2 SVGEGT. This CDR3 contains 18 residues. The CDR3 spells CASSSPSFVQGGGNTIYF. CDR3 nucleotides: TGTGCCAGCAGTTCCCCCTCTTTTGTGCAGGGGGGTGGAAACACCATATATTTT.

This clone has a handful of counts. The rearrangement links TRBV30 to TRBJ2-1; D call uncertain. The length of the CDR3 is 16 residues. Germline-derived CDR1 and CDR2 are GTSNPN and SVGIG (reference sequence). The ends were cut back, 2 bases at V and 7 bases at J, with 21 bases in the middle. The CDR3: CAWSPWWLRRRNEQFF. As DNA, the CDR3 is TGTGCCTGGAGTCCTTGGTGGCTCAGAAGAAGGAATGAGCAGTTCTTC.

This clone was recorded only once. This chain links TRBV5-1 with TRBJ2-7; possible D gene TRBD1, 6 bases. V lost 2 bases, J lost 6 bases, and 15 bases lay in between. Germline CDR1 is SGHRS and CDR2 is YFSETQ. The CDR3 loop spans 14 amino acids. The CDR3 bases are TGCGCCAGCAGCTTCGGGACACCTGGGGGCGAGCAGTACTTC. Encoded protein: CASSFGTPGGEQYF. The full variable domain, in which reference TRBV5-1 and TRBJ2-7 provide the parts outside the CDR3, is KAGVTQTPRYLIKTRGQQVTLSCSPISGHRSVSWYQQTPGQGLQFLFEYFSETQRNKGNFPGRFSGRQFSNSRSEMNVSTLELGDSALYLCASSFGTPGGEQYFGPGTRLTVT.

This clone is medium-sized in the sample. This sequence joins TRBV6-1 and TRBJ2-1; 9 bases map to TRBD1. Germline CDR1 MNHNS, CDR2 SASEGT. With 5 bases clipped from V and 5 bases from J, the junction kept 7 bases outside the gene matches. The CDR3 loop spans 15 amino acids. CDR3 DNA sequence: TGTGCCAGCAGTACCACAGGGGGCCAAAACAATGAGCAGTTCTTC. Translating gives CASSTTGGQNNEQFF.

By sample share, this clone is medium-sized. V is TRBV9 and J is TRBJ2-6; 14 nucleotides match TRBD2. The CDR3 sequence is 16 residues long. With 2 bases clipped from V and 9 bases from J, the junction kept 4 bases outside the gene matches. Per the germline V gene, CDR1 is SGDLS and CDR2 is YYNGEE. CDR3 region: CASSVGTSGGGNVLTF. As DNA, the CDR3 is TGTGCCAGCAGCGTCGGGACTAGCGGGGGTGGCAACGTCCTGACTTTC.

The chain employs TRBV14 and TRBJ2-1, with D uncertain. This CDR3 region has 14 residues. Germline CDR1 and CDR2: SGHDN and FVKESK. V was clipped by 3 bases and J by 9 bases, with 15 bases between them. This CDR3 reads CASSQQNLRTEQFF. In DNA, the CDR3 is TGTGCCAGCAGCCAGCAAAACCTCAGGACTGAGCAGTTCTTC.

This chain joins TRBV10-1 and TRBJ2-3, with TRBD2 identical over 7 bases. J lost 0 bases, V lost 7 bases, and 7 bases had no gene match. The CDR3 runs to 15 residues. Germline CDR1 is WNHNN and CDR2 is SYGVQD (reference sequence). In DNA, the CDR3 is TGCGCCAGCACGGTCGTAGCGGGTAGCACAGATACGCAGTATTTT. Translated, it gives CASTVVAGSTDTQYF.

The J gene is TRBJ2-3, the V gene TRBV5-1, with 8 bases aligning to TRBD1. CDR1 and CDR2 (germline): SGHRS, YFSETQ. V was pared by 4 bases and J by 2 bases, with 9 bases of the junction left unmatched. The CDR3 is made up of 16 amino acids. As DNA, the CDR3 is TGCGCCAGCAGCCGCGGGACAGGTCTTACCACAGATACGCAGTATTTT. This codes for CASSRGTGLTTDTQYF.

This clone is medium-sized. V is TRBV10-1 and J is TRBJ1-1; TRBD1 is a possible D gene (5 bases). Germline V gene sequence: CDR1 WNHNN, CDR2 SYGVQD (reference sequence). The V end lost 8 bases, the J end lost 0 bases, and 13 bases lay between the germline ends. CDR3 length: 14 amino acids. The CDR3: CASGWTGLNTEAFF. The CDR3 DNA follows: TGCGCCAGCGGATGGACGGGGCTGAACACTGAAGCTTTCTTT.

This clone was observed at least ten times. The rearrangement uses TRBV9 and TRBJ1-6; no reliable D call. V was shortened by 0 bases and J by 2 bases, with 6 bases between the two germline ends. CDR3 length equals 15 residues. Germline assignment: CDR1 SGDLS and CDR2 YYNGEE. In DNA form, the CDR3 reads TGTGCCAGCAGCGTAGGAGACACCTATAATTCACCCCTCCACTTT. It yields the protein CASSVGDTYNSPLHF.

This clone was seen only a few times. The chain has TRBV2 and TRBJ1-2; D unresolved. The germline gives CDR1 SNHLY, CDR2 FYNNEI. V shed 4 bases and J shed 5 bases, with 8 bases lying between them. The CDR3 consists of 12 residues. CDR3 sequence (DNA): TGTGCCAGCAGTGGGGTCACGTATGGCTACACCTTC. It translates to CASSGVTYGYTF.

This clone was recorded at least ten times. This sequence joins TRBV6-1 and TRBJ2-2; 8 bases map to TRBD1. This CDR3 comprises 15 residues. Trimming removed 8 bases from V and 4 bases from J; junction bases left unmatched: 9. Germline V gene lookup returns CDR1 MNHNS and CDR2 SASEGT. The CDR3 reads CASYETGDSTGELFF. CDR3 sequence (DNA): TGTGCCAGCTACGAGACAGGGGATAGCACCGGGGAGCTGTTTTTT.

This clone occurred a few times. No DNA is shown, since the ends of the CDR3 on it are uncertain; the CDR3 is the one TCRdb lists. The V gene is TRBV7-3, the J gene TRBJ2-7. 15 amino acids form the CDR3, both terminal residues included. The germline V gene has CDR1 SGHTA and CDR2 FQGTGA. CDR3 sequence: CAPIEQHIRAVLRDF.

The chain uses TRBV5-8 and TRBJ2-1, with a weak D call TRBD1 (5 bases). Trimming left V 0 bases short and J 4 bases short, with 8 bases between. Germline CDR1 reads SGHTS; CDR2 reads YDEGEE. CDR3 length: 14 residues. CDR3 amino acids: CASSLEGMYNEQFF. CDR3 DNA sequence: TGTGCCAGCAGCTTGGAGGGGATGTACAATGAGCAGTTCTTC.